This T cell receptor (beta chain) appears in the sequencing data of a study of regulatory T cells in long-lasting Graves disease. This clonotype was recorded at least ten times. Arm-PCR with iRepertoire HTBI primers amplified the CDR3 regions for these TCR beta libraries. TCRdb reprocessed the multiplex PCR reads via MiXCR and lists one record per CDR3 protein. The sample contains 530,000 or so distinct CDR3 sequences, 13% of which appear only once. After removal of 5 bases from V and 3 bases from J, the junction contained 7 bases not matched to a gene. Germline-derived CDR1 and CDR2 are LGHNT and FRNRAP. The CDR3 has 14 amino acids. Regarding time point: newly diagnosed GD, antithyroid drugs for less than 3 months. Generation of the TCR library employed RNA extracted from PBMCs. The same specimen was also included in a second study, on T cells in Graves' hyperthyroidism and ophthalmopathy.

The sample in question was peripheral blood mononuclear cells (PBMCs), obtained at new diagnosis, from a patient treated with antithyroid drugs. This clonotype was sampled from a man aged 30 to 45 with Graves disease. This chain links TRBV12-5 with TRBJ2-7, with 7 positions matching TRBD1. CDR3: CASGPPTGRYEQYF. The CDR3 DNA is TGTGCTAGTGGTCCCCCGACAGGGCGCTACGAGCAGTACTTC.